The entry below describes one T cell receptor (beta chain). The protocol was immunoSEQ multiplex PCR, while the TCRdb copy is restricted to in-frame clones and leaves out a portion. The sample holds 65,000 to 90,000 clones, over 90% seen once. The source of the sample is a study of technical replicates of blood from a few donors. Trimming took 4 bases from V and 5 from J, leaving 15 bases between them. Germline V CDR1 and CDR2: MNHEY, SVGAGI. The CDR3 sequence is 15 residues long. This clonotype was sampled from a human donor in good health. J is TRBJ2-1 and V is TRBV6-5; no definite D call. The sequenced sample was T cells isolated from PBMCs. This chain's CDR3 is CASSLHWAMDNEQFF. In DNA, the CDR3 is TGTGCCAGCAGTTTACATTGGGCGATGGACAATGAGCAGTTCTTC.